This T cell receptor beta chain comes out of a study of OX40 agonist ivuxolimab in advanced cancers. Whole-study results and caveats: Relative to CD4+ cells, CD8+ T cells on average had more expanded clones. Clonal expansion was seen in CD4+ and CD8+ blood T cells by week 6 at 0.1 to 3.0 mg/kg.

The CDR3 has 14 residues. Germline lookup yields CDR1 LNHDA and CDR2 SQIVND (reference sequence). V was pared by 1 base and J by 5 bases, with 10 bases between. Details on this clone: Its antigen is as yet unknown.

This table comes from immunoSEQ multiplex PCR, and its TCRdb copy is limited to in-frame clones, with some not included. The sample includes around 150 clones, about 70% of them seen just once. The gene calls are TRBV19 and TRBJ2-3; D not certain. This TCR was recovered from an adult with an advanced solid tumor such as melanoma, head and neck, liver or kidney cancer. The starting material was CD4+ or CD8+ T cells sorted from blood, obtained in a trial of the OX40 agonist ivuxolimab. CDR3 amino acids: CASSIAGSRDTQYF. The CDR3 bases are TGTGCCAGTAGTATAGCGGGTTCCAGAGATACGCAGTATTTT.